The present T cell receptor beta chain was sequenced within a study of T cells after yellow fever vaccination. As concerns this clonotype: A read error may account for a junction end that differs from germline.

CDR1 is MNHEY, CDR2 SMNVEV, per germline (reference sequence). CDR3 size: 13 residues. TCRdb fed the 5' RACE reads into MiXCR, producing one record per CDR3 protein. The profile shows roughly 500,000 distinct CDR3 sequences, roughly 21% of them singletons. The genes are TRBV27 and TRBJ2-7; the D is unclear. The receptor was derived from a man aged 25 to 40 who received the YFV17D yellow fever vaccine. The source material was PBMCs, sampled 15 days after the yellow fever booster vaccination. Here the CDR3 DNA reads TGTGCCAGCAGTTTATTTAGCTCCTACGAGCCGTACTTC. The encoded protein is CASSLFSSYEPYF.